These 9 T cell receptor beta chains were sequenced from one sample in a study of T cell repertoires in cytomegalovirus infection. TCRdb re-derived calls from the reads in MiXCR, one entry per CDR3 protein. The table includes 900,000 to 950,000 distinct CDR3 sequences, roughly a third detected once. Their antigens remain unidentified. The sequencing here drew on cultured CD8+ T cells from PBMCs, taken from culture after CMV antigen stimulation. These receptor sequences come from a human donor in good health (CMV status not recorded). Some clones in this sample may be carry-over from other donors' samples.

The V and J genes are TRBV12-3 or TRBV12-4 and TRBJ2-1, with D perhaps TRBD2 (6 bases). V lost 7 bases and J lost 2, with 15 bases in between. The CDR3 contains 15 residues. CDR3 sequence: CASTLRDLPYNEQFF. The CDR3 bases are TGTGCCAGCACCCTCCGGGACTTACCCTACAATGAGCAGTTCTTC.

This clonotype was seen more than once but under ten times. This CDR3 reads CASSLVPGSAEAFF. Here the CDR3 DNA reads TGTGCCAGCAGCTTAGTCCCCGGGTCCGCTGAAGCTTTCTTT. The chain joins TRBV7-8 to TRBJ1-1, with D uncertain. Germline-derived CDR1 and CDR2 are SGHVS and FQNEAQ. The CDR3 loop spans 14 amino acids. The V end was cut by 1 base, the J end by 6 bases, with 12 bases between.

The chain recombines TRBV7-8 with TRBJ1-3; 7 bases agree with TRBD1. This CDR3 contains 16 residues. The V segment lost 5 bases and the J segment 1 base; nucleotides outside the gene matches: 8. Germline-derived CDR1 and CDR2 are SGHVS and FQNEAQ. The CDR3 DNA is TGTGCCAGCAGCCGGGGACAGAAATCGTCTGGAAACACCATATATTTT. Translation gives CASSRGQKSSGNTIYF.

CDR3 residues: CASSERRAPQETQYF. CDR3 nucleotide sequence: TGTGCCAGCAGTGAAAGGAGGGCGCCCCAAGAGACCCAGTACTTC. The gene calls are TRBV6-1 and TRBJ2-5; tentatively, D is TRBD2 (6 bases). Trimming cost V 2 bases and J 1 base, with 11 bases left between them. The CDR3 runs 15 residues. Germline-derived CDR1 and CDR2 are MNHNS and SASEGT.

This chain links TRBV6-6 with TRBJ1-5, with 10 bases lining up with TRBD1. The CDR3 spans 18 residues. Germline V gene lookup returns CDR1 MNHNY and CDR2 SVGAGI (reference sequence). The trim removed 1 base at V and 0 bases at J, leaving 6 bases unmatched. The CDR3 protein is CASSYLGQGRYSNQPQHF. For the CDR3, the DNA is TGTGCCAGCAGTTACTTGGGACAGGGGAGATATAGCAATCAGCCCCAGCATTTT.

The rearrangement links TRBV7-2 to TRBJ1-2; 9 nucleotides agree with TRBD1. Germline CDR1 reads SGHTA; CDR2 reads FQGNSA. V lost 7 bases to trimming and J lost 7 bases; unmatched junction nucleotides: 16. This CDR3 is 16 amino acids long. The CDR3 region is CASNQWPGQGGGGYTF. The CDR3 nucleotides read TGTGCCAGCAACCAATGGCCGGGACAGGGAGGAGGTGGCTACACCTTC.

In its sample, this clonotype was seen a few times. The rearrangement joins TRBV2 to TRBJ1-2; 9 nucleotides align to TRBD1. J gave up 6 bases and V 4 bases, and 6 bases lay outside the gene matches. CDR3 length: 14 residues. In germline, CDR1 is SNHLY, CDR2 FYNNEI. The CDR3 bases are TGTGCCAGCAGTGGTCCCGGGACAGGGAATGGCTACACCTTC. This gives the protein CASSGPGTGNGYTF.

The chain recombines TRBV12-5 with TRBJ2-6; unclear D gene. The CDR3 consists of 14 residues. Germline-derived CDR1 and CDR2 are LGHNT and FRNRAP. V lost 7 bases to trimming and J lost 4 bases, with 11 bases between them. The CDR3 loop is CASELGLGANVLTF. As DNA, the CDR3 is TGTGCTAGTGAATTAGGGTTAGGGGCCAACGTCCTGACTTTC.

This clonotype showed up just once. Sequence at one end of the junction differs from germline and may be a read error. The J gene is TRBJ1-4, the V gene TRBV12-3 or TRBV12-4, with D possibly matching TRBD1 (5 bases). CDR3 length: 12 amino acids. In DNA form, the CDR3 reads TGTACCAGCAGTTTAGGGGTTGAAAAACTGTTTTTT. Its protein is CTSSLGVEKLFF.